Described below is a single TCR beta chain sequence and its context. Its target antigen remains unknown. Qualities for individual bases were not recorded, and no much larger clone is one base off. This entry belongs to a study of molecular identifiers for immune sequencing clone quantification (dated by TCRdb to the late 2010s). Regarding the research as a whole: For a replicate experiment, the RNA from either around 20,000 or 99,000 naive CD8 T cells was divided into five aliquots, and four of those aliquots went on to sequencing. The study was a methods study using CD8 T cells to benchmark molecular-identifier clustering-based TCR repertoire sequencing (MIDCIRS) and TCR RNA copy counting.

Library creation used PCR. TCRdb names Illumina HiSeq 4000 as the instrument used. Bulk TCR libraries were generated as previously described, with the TCR primers listed in Table S5 used. Total RNA was purified with the Qiagen AllPrep DNA/RNA kit. Before analysis, reads from multiple sequencing runs of one library were combined. The original pipeline was this. Only reads with exact TCR constant sequence were kept, trimmed to 150 nt, and grouped by their 12-nt molecular barcodes. Within each barcode group, reads were sub-clustered at a 15% Levenshtein threshold, and quality-weighted consensus sequences were built per RNA molecule. Non-functional sequences were discarded, and so were lower-count sequences lying one edit away from another sequence. Based on fitting two negative binomial distributions, any barcode sub-cluster with under 20% of the maximum read count was discarded. TCRdb reprocessed the public reads (quality trimming at Q25 with fastp, clone calling with MiXCR) and kept in-frame beta chains. CDR3 protein sequences are deduplicated, and each keeps its most common genes and DNA. These V and J calls are TCRdb output, not the study's own analysis. Here the sample has 400,000 to 600,000 distinct CDR3 sequences; 20% to 25% occur a single time. Under 0.85% of the sample comes from the top ten.

Libraries of naive CD8 T cells were generated from about 19,000 to 1,100,000 sorted cells, with 10%, 30% or 50% of the purified RNA used. On a BD FACSAria II, naive CD8 T cells were FACS-sorted as CD8+CD4-CCR7+CD45RA+ and collected into RLT Plus buffer. Detection sensitivity was tested by spiking Jurkat RNA equal to approximately 9 TCR copies' worth into samples containing roughly 17,000-1,000,000 naive CD8 T cells. Enrichment of CD8 T cells was done with RosetteSep CD8+ T Cell Enrichment Cocktail plus Ficoll-Paque, and ACK red cell lysis came afterward. CDR1 and CDR2 were assigned from the germline V gene (reference sequence) as LNHDA and SQIVND. The CDR3 sequence holds 14 residues, the cysteine and phenylalanine included. Only the CDR3 portion is preserved as DNA: 42 bases, with reading frame beginning at the first base. Trimming leaves V shorter by 5 bases and J shorter by 10 bases, with the junction holding 8 bases beyond the gene matches.

General conclusions and limits of the study: Highly expanded clone sizes could be underestimated if identical TCR molecules share a barcode. Spiked-in Jurkat TCR RNA (approximately 9 copies' worth), which is not part of the donor repertoire, was contained in the naive libraries. In CMV-specific effector cells, clones with more than 20 RNA copies contained over 99% of molecules, whereas in naive cells such clones contained under 1% of molecules. Modeling estimated about three recovered TCR RNA copies per cell, compared with roughly 10 by digital PCR, which implies roughly 30% capture efficiency. Spiked-in Jurkat TCR RNA equivalent to a single cell was reported to be detectable even among 750,000 to 1,000,000 naive CD8 T cells. When barcode sub-clustering was left out, chimeric consensus sequences inflated TCR diversity, with chimeras reaching as high as 47%.

In this chain, TRBV19 is recombined with TRBJ1-4; TRBD1 aligns with 9 central bases. The sample consisted of naive CD8+ T cells from blood, with Jurkat cell RNA spiked in. The cell subset or site label corresponds to: FACS-sorted CD8+CD4-CCR7+CD45RA+ naive T cells. The clonotype comes from a human donor in good health. Some libraries in this study had Jurkat cell RNA spiked in. The nucleotide sequence is TGTGCCAGTAGTCCGGGACAGGGTCTTGGAAAACTGTTTTTT. It specifies CASSPGQGLGKLFF.